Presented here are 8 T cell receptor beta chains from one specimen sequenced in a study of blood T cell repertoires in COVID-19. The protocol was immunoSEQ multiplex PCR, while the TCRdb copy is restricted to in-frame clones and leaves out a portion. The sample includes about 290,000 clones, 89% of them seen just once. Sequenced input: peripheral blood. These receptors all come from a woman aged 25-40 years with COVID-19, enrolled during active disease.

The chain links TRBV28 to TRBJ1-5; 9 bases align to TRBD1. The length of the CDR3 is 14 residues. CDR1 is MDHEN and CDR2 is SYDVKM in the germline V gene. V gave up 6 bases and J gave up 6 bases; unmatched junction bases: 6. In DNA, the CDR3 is TGTGCCAGCAGAACAGGGGGCAGGAGTCAGCCCCAGCATTTT. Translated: CASRTGGRSQPQHF.

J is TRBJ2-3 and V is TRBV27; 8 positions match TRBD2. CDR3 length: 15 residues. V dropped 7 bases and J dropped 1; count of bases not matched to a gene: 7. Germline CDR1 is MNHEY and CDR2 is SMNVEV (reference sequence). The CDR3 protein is CASKIFGGGTDTQYF. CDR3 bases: TGTGCCAGCAAGATCTTCGGGGGGGGCACAGATACGCAGTATTTT.

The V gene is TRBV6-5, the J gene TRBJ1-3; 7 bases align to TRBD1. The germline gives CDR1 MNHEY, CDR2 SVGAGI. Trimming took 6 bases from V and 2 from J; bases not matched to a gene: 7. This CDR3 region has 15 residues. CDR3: CASSPQGFPGNTIYF. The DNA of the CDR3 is TGTGCCAGCAGCCCACAGGGGTTCCCTGGAAACACCATATATTTT.

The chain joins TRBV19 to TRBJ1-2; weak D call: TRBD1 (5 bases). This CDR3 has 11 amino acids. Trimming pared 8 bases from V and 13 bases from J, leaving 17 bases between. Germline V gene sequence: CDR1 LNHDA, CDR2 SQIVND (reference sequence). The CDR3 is CASSSGGRSTF. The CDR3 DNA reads TGTGCCAGTTCCTCGGGGGGTCGAAGCACCTTC.

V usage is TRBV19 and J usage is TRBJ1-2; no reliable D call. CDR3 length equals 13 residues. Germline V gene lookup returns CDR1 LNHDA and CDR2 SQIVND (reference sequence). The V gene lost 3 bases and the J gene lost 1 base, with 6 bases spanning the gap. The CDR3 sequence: CASSIQVNYGYTF. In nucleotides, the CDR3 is TGTGCCAGTAGTATCCAGGTTAACTATGGCTACACCTTC.

The CDR3 DNA reads TGTGCCAGCAGCTTAGCGCGCGAGCGGGGCGAGCAGTACTTC. Its translation: CASSLARERGEQYF. The chain combines TRBV7-6 with TRBJ2-7, with TRBD2 identical over 7 bases. The CDR3 covers 14 residues. Germline lookup yields CDR1 SGHVS and CDR2 FNYEAQ. V lost 0 bases and J lost 6; bases outside the gene matches: 5.

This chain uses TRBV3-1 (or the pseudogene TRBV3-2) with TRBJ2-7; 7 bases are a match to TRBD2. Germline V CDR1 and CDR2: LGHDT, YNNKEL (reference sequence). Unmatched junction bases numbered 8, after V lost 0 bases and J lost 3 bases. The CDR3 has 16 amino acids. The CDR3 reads CASSQDWRGTDYEQYF. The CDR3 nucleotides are TGTGCCAGCAGCCAAGATTGGCGGGGGACCGACTACGAGCAGTACTTC.

The DNA of the CDR3 is TGTGCCAGCAGACAGGGTATTAATGAAAAACTGTTTTTT. This translates into CASRQGINEKLFF. The chain uses TRBV27 and TRBJ1-4, with a tentative D call TRBD1 (6 bases). This CDR3 comprises 13 residues. V was shortened by 6 bases and J by 4 bases, with 9 bases between the two germline ends. CDR1 and CDR2 (germline): MNHEY, SMNVEV (reference sequence). Drawing the rest from reference TRBV27 and TRBJ1-4, the complete variable domain is EAQVTQNPRYLITVTGKKLTVTCSQNMNHEYMSWYRQDPGLGLRQIYYSMNVEVTDKGDVPEGYKVSRKEKRNFPLILESPSPNQTSLYFCASRQGINEKLFFGSGTQLSVL.